Below are 29 T cell receptor beta chains sequenced from a single sample in a study of response to subunit inactivated influenza vaccine. Using its own MiXCR run on the RT-PCR reads, TCRdb lists one record per CDR3 protein. The sample lists about 520,000 distinct CDR3 sequences, 25% seen once, with less than 2.5% in the top ten. The starting material was CD4+ T cells sorted from PBMCs, obtained about 5 days after vaccination. The receptors were gathered from a man aged 50-60 years who received an inactivated influenza vaccine.

The CDR3 nucleotides are TGTGCCATCAGGGGGACTAGCGACTCCTACGAGCAGTACTTC. Its protein is CAIRGTSDSYEQYF. The V gene is TRBV10-3, the J gene TRBJ2-7; 10 bases map to TRBD2. The CDR3 runs 14 residues. Per germline, CDR1 ENHRY and CDR2 SYGVKD. Unmatched junction bases numbered 2, after V lost 6 bases and J lost 0 bases.

V gene TRBV12-3 or TRBV12-4 combines with J gene TRBJ2-5, with D perhaps TRBD2 (6 bases). With 7 bases removed from V and 2 bases from J, the gap between germline ends came to 20 bases. This CDR3 comprises 16 residues. The CDR3 DNA follows: TGTGCCAGCACCACCAGGCAAGGGGACTCGCAAGAGACCCAGTACTTC. This codes for CASTTRQGDSQETQYF.

The genes are TRBV18 and TRBJ2-7; weak D call: TRBD2 (5 bases). Germline CDR1 reads KGHSH; CDR2 reads LQKENI. The CDR3 spans 13 residues. V dropped 7 bases and J dropped 3 bases, with 13 bases sitting between them. The CDR3 is CASFPTGFYEQYF. In nucleotides, the CDR3 is TGTGCCAGCTTCCCCACGGGATTCTACGAGCAGTACTTC.

The chain is built from TRBV20-1 and TRBJ2-3; 12 bases map to TRBD2. Germline CDR1 is DFQATT and CDR2 is SNEGSKA (reference sequence). J gave up 3 bases and V 2 bases, and 6 bases lay outside the gene matches. The CDR3 sequence is 16 residues long. The chain's CDR3 is CSARPWTSGKTDTQYF. The CDR3 DNA reads TGCAGTGCTAGACCCTGGACTAGCGGGAAGACAGATACGCAGTATTTT.

This chain uses TRBV7-2 with TRBJ2-1, with D possibly being TRBD1 (6 bases). The CDR3 length is 16 residues. V lost 3 bases and J 1 base, leaving 13 bases between the germline ends. Germline CDR1 reads SGHTA; CDR2 reads FQGNSA. CDR3 residues: CASSFRTVSSYNEQFF. CDR3 in DNA: TGTGCCAGCAGCTTCCGGACAGTCAGTTCCTACAATGAGCAGTTCTTC.

The chain couples TRBV7-2 to TRBJ2-1, with 11 bases identical to TRBD1. The CDR3 contains 15 residues. Germline V gene sequence: CDR1 SGHTA, CDR2 FQGNSA. The J segment lost 3 bases and the V segment lost 7 bases, leaving 5 bases of the junction unmatched. CDR3 coding DNA: TGTGCCAGCACCATGGGACAGGGGGTCTACAATGAGCAGTTCTTC. It translates to CASTMGQGVYNEQFF.

This clonotype was seen many times. This sequence joins TRBV4-1 and TRBJ1-2; D unclear. Germline values: CDR1 MGHRA, CDR2 YSYEKL. There are 14 residues in the CDR3. The V end was cut by 0 bases, the J end by 3 bases, with 8 bases between. Written as DNA, the CDR3 is TGCGCCAGCAGCCAAGATTACACTTACTATGGCTACACCTTC. This gives the protein CASSQDYTYYGYTF.

V usage is TRBV7-9 and J usage is TRBJ2-2, with TRBD1 identical over 10 bases. After removal of 2 bases from V and 5 bases from J, the junction contained 8 bases not matched to a gene. This CDR3 contains 17 residues. Per germline, CDR1 SEHNR and CDR2 FQNEAQ (reference sequence). The CDR3 nucleotides are TGTGCCAGCAGCTTATTACCGGGACAGGGGTTTACCGGGGAGCTGTTTTTT. This translates into CASSLLPGQGFTGELFF.

The chain has TRBV5-5 and TRBJ2-1; TRBD1 agrees at 8 bases. Germline V CDR1 and CDR2: SGHKS, YYEKEE (reference sequence). CDR3 size: 16 residues. V dropped 4 bases and J dropped 6; count of bases not matched to a gene: 12. CDR3 sequence (DNA): TGTGCCAGCAGCATCAGACAGGGGAATACCATCAATGAGCAGTTCTTC. Amino acids: CASSIRQGNTINEQFF. The full variable domain, its missing parts supplied by reference TRBV5-5 and TRBJ2-1, is DAGVTQSPTHLIKTRGQQVTLRCSPISGHKSVSWYQQVLGQGPQFIFQYYEKEERGRGNFPDRFSARQFPNYSSELNVNALLLGDSALYLCASSIRQGNTINEQFFGPGTRLTVL.

There are many counts of this clonotype. CDR3 in amino acids: CASSSGPTITDTQYF. The DNA of the CDR3 is TGTGCCAGCAGTTCCGGGCCTACCATCACAGATACGCAGTATTTT. This rearrangement joins TRBV12-3 or TRBV12-4 to TRBJ2-3; D is ambiguous. The CDR3 runs 15 residues. Trimming pared 4 bases from V and 2 bases from J, leaving 13 bases between.

This sequence joins TRBV7-6 and TRBJ2-5, with 7 bases aligning to TRBD2. This CDR3 is 17 amino acids long. V lost 4 bases to trimming and J lost 7 bases; unmatched junction nucleotides: 18. CDR1 and CDR2 from the germline V gene are SGHVS and FNYEAQ. In DNA, the CDR3 is TGTGCCAGCAGCTCAGAGGGTCGGACTAGGGGCTTATGGACCCAGTACTTC. Its translation is CASSSEGRTRGLWTQYF.

CDR3 protein: CASSQVLVGLASTDTQYF. The CDR3 DNA reads as TGCGCCAGCAGCCAAGTCCTCGTCGGACTAGCTAGCACAGATACGCAGTATTTT. The V gene is TRBV4-1, the J gene TRBJ2-3; 8 positions agree with TRBD2. J lost 0 bases, V lost 1 base, and 9 bases had no gene match. The length of the CDR3 is 18 residues. CDR1 MGHRA and CDR2 YSYEKL come from the germline V gene.

In this sample, this clonotype turned up a few times. V gene TRBV20-1 combines with J gene TRBJ2-3, with D perhaps matching TRBD2 (6 bases). The CDR3 extends over 14 amino acids. Germline CDR1 and CDR2: DFQATT and SNEGSKA (reference sequence). Trimming left V 2 bases short and J 5 bases short, with 14 bases between. The CDR3 region is CSARPGARVDTQYF. In DNA form, the CDR3 reads TGCAGTGCTAGACCGGGAGCGCGCGTAGATACGCAGTATTTT.

V usage is TRBV10-3 and J usage is TRBJ2-7, with D possibly TRBD2 on 6 matching bases. The CDR3 runs to 14 residues. Trimming took 0 bases from V and 6 from J, leaving 12 bases between them. CDR1 and CDR2 from the germline V gene are ENHRY and SYGVKD. CDR3 coding DNA: TGTGCCATCAGTGAGTCGGGACTTCGGCGCGAGCAGTACTTC. Encoded protein: CAISESGLRREQYF.

The chain recombines TRBV11-2 with TRBJ2-1, with TRBD1 matching over 8 bases. The germline V gene encodes CDR1 SGHAT and CDR2 FQNNGV. The V and J ends lost 6 bases and 13 bases, in that order; junction bases with no gene match: 11. This CDR3 is 13 amino acids long. This chain's CDR3 is CASRGQGSPFQFF. DNA of the CDR3: TGTGCCAGCAGAGGACAGGGTTCCCCTTTTCAGTTCTTC.

The genes are TRBV10-3 and TRBJ2-3; TRBD2 is a possible D gene (6 bases). The CDR3 has 14 residues. Per the germline V gene, CDR1 is ENHRY and CDR2 is SYGVKD. V shed 5 bases and J shed 2 bases, with 11 bases lying between them. The CDR3 region is CAISRRDTTDTQYF. CDR3 DNA sequence: TGTGCCATCAGTCGGCGGGATACCACAGATACGCAGTATTTT.

This clonotype was seen only a few times. CDR3 nucleotide sequence: TGTGCCAGCAGTTTGCTCCGGTCGAACACTGAAGCTTTCTTT. Encoded protein: CASSLLRSNTEAFF. The chain has TRBV12-3 or TRBV12-4 and TRBJ1-1, with D uncertain. V was clipped by 3 bases and J by 1 base, with 9 bases between them. CDR3 length equals 14 residues.

The chain employs TRBV6-1 and TRBJ1-3; 7 bases map to TRBD1. The CDR3 covers 15 residues. Unmatched junction bases numbered 10, after V lost 7 bases and J lost 4 bases. The V gene's germline CDR1 is MNHNS and CDR2 SASEGT. CDR3 region: CASTADRVSGNTIYF. CDR3 nucleotides: TGTGCCAGCACCGCAGACAGGGTCTCCGGAAACACCATATATTTT.

V is TRBV6-1 and J is TRBJ2-6; 8 bases line up with TRBD1. J was trimmed by 2 bases and V by 6 bases; bases with no gene match: 15. Germline V gene data show CDR1 as MNHNS and CDR2 as SASEGT. The CDR3 runs 19 residues. The CDR3 is CASSEQTGQGGAGANVLTF. For the CDR3, the DNA is TGTGCCAGCAGCGAACAGACCGGACAGGGCGGGGCTGGGGCCAACGTCCTGACTTTC.

This clonotype has a count of ten or more. The chain is built from TRBV7-9 and TRBJ2-7; D possibly corresponds to TRBD2 (7 bases). The V and J ends lost 5 bases and 5 bases respectively, with 19 bases between them. The germline gives CDR1 SEHNR, CDR2 FQNEAQ (reference sequence). The length of the CDR3 is 15 residues. DNA for the CDR3: TGTGCCAGCAGCCCCCGGGGAGGGGACATCGACGAGCAGTACTTC. It yields the protein CASSPRGGDIDEQYF.

The chain uses TRBV28 and TRBJ2-3; D might be TRBD1 (5 bases). CDR1 is MDHEN, CDR2 SYDVKM, per germline. V was cut by 7 bases and J by 0 bases, with 17 bases left in between. This CDR3 has 16 residues. For the CDR3, the DNA is TGTGCCAGCAACCCAGTTGGGGCCCGGAGCACAGATACGCAGTATTTT. Its translation: CASNPVGARSTDTQYF.

The chain uses TRBV12-3 or TRBV12-4 and TRBJ2-1; D not certain. V was pared by 1 base and J by 10 bases, with 5 bases between. The CDR3 totals 11 residues. The CDR3 loop is CASSLVLEQFF. The CDR3 DNA follows: TGTGCCAGCAGTTTAGTGCTAGAGCAGTTCTTC.

This clonotype has just a few counts. CDR3 region: CASSFEPRNTGELFF. CDR3 sequence (DNA): TGCGCCAGCAGCTTTGAGCCAAGGAACACCGGGGAGCTGTTTTTT. J is TRBJ2-2 and V is TRBV5-1; no reliable D call. The CDR3 spans 15 residues. Between the trimmed V and J ends, which lost 2 bases and 1 base, there was a span of 9 bases. CDR1 is SGHRS and CDR2 is YFSETQ in the germline V gene.

The chain recombines TRBV7-9 with TRBJ2-1; 9 nucleotides align to TRBD1. The CDR3 contains 17 residues. Germline V gene data show CDR1 as SEHNR and CDR2 as FQNEAQ (reference sequence). J lost 7 bases, V lost 5 bases, and 15 bases had no gene match. DNA of the CDR3: TGTGCCAGCAGCGTAAGCATGGGGACAGGGAAGTGGAATGAGCAGTTCTTC. Protein sequence: CASSVSMGTGKWNEQFF.

This chain connects TRBV4-1 to TRBJ2-5, with TRBD2 identical over 8 bases. The CDR3 is 14 residues long. From germline, CDR1 is MGHRA and CDR2 YSYEKL. V lost 5 bases to trimming and J lost 0 bases; unmatched junction nucleotides: 2. The CDR3 region is CASSMRGDQETQYF. The CDR3 DNA reads TGCGCCAGCAGCATGCGGGGGGACCAAGAGACCCAGTACTTC.

The V and J genes are TRBV18 and TRBJ1-1; the D is unclear. Germline-derived CDR1 and CDR2 are KGHSH and LQKENI. This CDR3 has 14 amino acids. Trimming cost V 6 bases and J 1 base, with 12 bases left between them. In DNA, the CDR3 is TGTGCCAGCTCTCCTAAAGAGGGGAACACTGAAGCTTTCTTT. Its protein is CASSPKEGNTEAFF.

CDR3 residues: CASSRATVPANNEKLFF. The CDR3, as DNA: TGCGCCAGCAGCCGAGCGACAGTCCCGGCTAATAATGAAAAACTGTTTTTT. The rearrangement links TRBV4-1 to TRBJ1-4, with D perhaps TRBD1 (5 bases). This CDR3 is built from 17 residues. In germline, CDR1 is MGHRA, CDR2 YSYEKL. Trimming removed 4 bases at V and 4 bases at J, with 19 bases between.

V is TRBV5-1 and J is TRBJ2-7, with 12 nucleotides matching TRBD1. Germline CDR1 is SGHRS and CDR2 is YFSETQ. With V trimmed by 4 bases and J by 0 bases, 14 bases remained unmatched. CDR3 length: 19 residues. CDR3: CASSTTAGQGALSSYEQYF. CDR3 DNA sequence: TGCGCCAGCAGCACTACGGCGGGACAGGGGGCCCTCTCCTCCTACGAGCAGTACTTC.

This clonotype was observed a handful of times. The V and J genes are TRBV20-1 and TRBJ2-1; 7 bases are a match to TRBD2. This CDR3 comprises 14 residues. Germline V gives CDR1 DFQATT, CDR2 SNEGSKA (reference sequence). V lost 5 bases, J lost 6 bases, and 10 bases stayed unmatched. The CDR3 reads CSAAKRGGPNEQFF. CDR3 nucleotide sequence: TGCAGTGCTGCGAAGCGGGGCGGACCCAATGAGCAGTTCTTC.